What follows are 17 T cell receptor beta chains derived from one specimen sequenced in a study of T cells in Graves' hyperthyroidism and ophthalmopathy. Researchers took RNA transcripts and amplified the TCR beta CDR3 regions from them. With the HTBI primer set, the TCR CDR3 went through a first round of RT-PCR. One entry per CDR3 protein results from TCRdb running MiXCR on the multiplex PCR reads. The data hold some 320,000 distinct CDR3 sequences, with about 13% observed a single time. Material for sequencing was blood. The receptor source for this set is a woman between 35 and 50 years old with Graves' ophthalmopathy.

The sample holds many counts of this clonotype. The chain has TRBV5-4 and TRBJ2-7; D not resolved. The germline gives CDR1 SGHNT, CDR2 YYREEE (reference sequence). The V end lost 4 bases, the J end lost 0 bases, and 5 bases lay between the germline ends. The CDR3 runs to 12 residues. The CDR3 reads CASSVGSYEQYF. The CDR3 DNA reads as TGTGCCAGCAGCGTGGGCTCCTACGAGCAGTACTTC. The whole variable domain, remainder taken from reference TRBV5-4 and TRBJ2-7, is ETGVTQSPTHLIKTRGQQVTLRCSSQSGHNTVSWYQQALGQGPQFIFQYYREEENGRGNFPPRFSGLQFPNYSSELNVNALELDDSALYLCASSVGSYEQYFGPGTRLTVT.

The chain recombines TRBV5-1 with TRBJ2-7; D gene ambiguous. CDR1 is SGHRS, CDR2 YFSETQ, per germline. The V end lost 4 bases, the J end lost 0 bases, and 5 bases lay between the germline ends. The CDR3 runs to 12 residues. The CDR3 DNA is TGCGCCAGCAGCCACAACTCCTACGAGCAGTACTTC. This encodes CASSHNSYEQYF.

This clonotype showed up many times. This sequence joins TRBV11-3 and TRBJ2-7, with TRBD2 as a possible D gene (6 bases). V was trimmed by 7 bases and J by 6 bases, leaving 13 bases between them. Germline CDR1 SGHNT, CDR2 YENEEA. This CDR3 contains 12 residues. The CDR3 here is CASNPGGAEQYF. DNA of the CDR3: TGTGCCAGCAACCCCGGGGGTGCCGAGCAGTACTTC.

This chain connects TRBV13 to TRBJ1-6; 7 positions agree with TRBD1. The CDR3 length is 19 residues. In germline, CDR1 is PRHDT, CDR2 FYEKMQ (reference sequence). V gave up 4 bases and J gave up 6 bases; unmatched junction bases: 18. This chain's CDR3 is CASSSHRGIRQQRNSPLHF. The CDR3 bases are TGTGCCAGCAGCTCCCACAGGGGAATCCGACAGCAACGTAATTCACCCCTCCACTTT.

The table lists this clonotype with a few counts. CDR3 nucleotide sequence: TGTGCCAGTAGTATAGATACCGGCGGTGGCTACACCTTC. This sequence encodes CASSIDTGGGYTF. The chain couples TRBV19 to TRBJ1-2; D is unclear. Germline V gene lookup returns CDR1 LNHDA and CDR2 SQIVND (reference sequence). The CDR3 extends over 13 amino acids. V was cut by 0 bases and J by 7 bases, with 9 bases left in between.

This clonotype came up many times. A read error may be the cause here, since a much bigger clone is one base away. The V and J genes are TRBV6-1 and TRBJ1-1; 7 bases align to TRBD1. The germline V gene has CDR1 MNHNS and CDR2 SASEGT. This CDR3 is built from 13 residues. V dropped 6 bases and J dropped 10; count of bases not matched to a gene: 11. The CDR3 spells CASSPRQGGGAFF. The CDR3 nucleotides read TGTGCCAGCAGCCCAAGGCAGGGGGGGGGAGCTTTCTTT.

V is TRBV6-1 and J is TRBJ2-5; the match to TRBD2 covers 9 bases. V trimming: 4 bases; J trimming: 4 bases; junction bases outside the gene matches: 10. CDR3 length equals 16 residues. Germline V CDR1 and CDR2: MNHNS, SASEGT. CDR3 sequence reads: CASSGEGLASAETQYF. DNA for the CDR3: TGTGCCAGCAGTGGAGAGGGACTAGCCAGCGCAGAGACCCAGTACTTC.

This clonotype was observed a few times. The gene calls are TRBV4-1 and TRBJ2-3; no clear D. Trimming removed 4 bases at V and 0 bases at J, with 14 bases between. The CDR3 has 16 residues. From germline, CDR1 is MGHRA and CDR2 YSYEKL. CDR3 protein: CASSRERLTSTDTQYF. CDR3 nucleotide sequence: TGCGCCAGCAGCCGAGAACGCTTAACTAGCACAGATACGCAGTATTTT.

This clonotype showed up many times. The rearrangement links TRBV11-3 to TRBJ1-1; D remains ambiguous. The CDR3 length is 12 residues. V was clipped by 7 bases and J by 6 bases, with 12 bases between them. The germline CDR1 and CDR2 sequences are SGHNT and YENEEA. This chain's CDR3 is CASTGEQAEAFF. The CDR3 DNA reads as TGTGCCAGCACCGGGGAGCAAGCTGAAGCTTTCTTT.

V gene TRBV5-5 combines with J gene TRBJ2-1; D unclear. Trimming shortened V by 6 bases and J by 2 bases, and 9 bases separated the two germline ends. CDR1 and CDR2 (germline): SGHKS, YYEKEE (reference sequence). The CDR3 is made up of 13 amino acids. The CDR3 DNA reads as TGTGCCAGCAAAATCCAGGCCTACAATGAGCAGTTCTTC. This codes for CASKIQAYNEQFF.

This clonotype has a count of ten or more. This rearrangement joins TRBV12-3 or TRBV12-4 to TRBJ2-3; D call uncertain. Trimming stripped 4 bases from V and 3 bases from J, with 11 bases between. This CDR3 region has 14 residues. For the CDR3, the DNA is TGTGCCAGCAGTTCTGGTTCGCCAACAGATACGCAGTATTTT. Translating it yields CASSSGSPTDTQYF.

This clonotype was observed a few times. This chain joins TRBV2 and TRBJ1-2, with D possibly being TRBD1 (5 bases). The CDR3 length is 13 residues. Trimming took off 4 bases at V and 2 bases at J, with 8 bases between the two ends. The V gene's germline CDR1 is SNHLY and CDR2 FYNNEI. The CDR3 is CASSVGENYGYTF. Here the CDR3 DNA reads TGTGCCAGCAGTGTAGGGGAAAACTATGGCTACACCTTC.

The CDR3 region is CSARREDATNEKLFF. As DNA, the CDR3 is TGCAGTGCTAGACGGGAGGATGCAACTAATGAAAAACTGTTTTTT. The chain uses TRBV20-1 and TRBJ1-4, with D unresolved. This CDR3 has 15 residues. Germline CDR1 is DFQATT and CDR2 is SNEGSKA (reference sequence). With 2 bases removed from V and 0 bases from J, the gap between germline ends came to 10 bases.

This rearrangement joins TRBV7-6 to TRBJ1-3; D is uncertain. With 5 bases removed from V and 3 bases from J, the gap between germline ends came to 11 bases. Germline loops: CDR1 SGHVS, CDR2 FNYEAQ. This CDR3 spans 14 amino acids. CDR3 region: CASSRGEFGNTIYF. The CDR3 DNA follows: TGTGCCAGCAGCCGTGGGGAATTTGGAAACACCATATATTTT.

The chain couples TRBV5-6 to TRBJ1-1; D perhaps matches TRBD1 (6 bases). The V gene lost 1 base and the J gene lost 4 bases, with 11 bases spanning the gap. The CDR3 consists of 14 residues. Per germline, CDR1 SGHDT and CDR2 YYEEEE. This CDR3 reads CASSLFTGSTEAFF. CDR3 coding DNA: TGTGCCAGCAGCTTGTTTACAGGGTCCACTGAAGCTTTCTTT.

This clonotype has ten or more counts. This sequence joins TRBV29-1 and TRBJ2-7, with TRBD1 matching 10 bases. Germline V lookup: CDR1 SQVTM, CDR2 ANQGSEA. V gave up 5 bases and J gave up 3 bases; unmatched junction bases: 25. This CDR3 contains 20 residues. This CDR3 is CSVRFGGQGTPGHGFYEQYF. CDR3 nucleotide sequence: TGCAGCGTTAGGTTCGGGGGACAGGGGACCCCGGGCCACGGGTTCTACGAGCAGTACTTC.

This clonotype has a count of ten or more. The chain is built from TRBV18 and TRBJ2-1; D remains unclear. CDR3 length: 12 residues. V gave up 3 bases and J gave up 10 bases, with 10 bases separating them. Germline lookup yields CDR1 KGHSH and CDR2 LQKENI. The CDR3 sequence is CASSPMHTEQFF. CDR3 DNA sequence: TGTGCCAGCTCACCGATGCACACGGAGCAGTTCTTC.